These T cell receptor beta chains were read from a single sample in a study of cytotoxic CD8 clonotypes in ibrutinib-treated CLL. The assay was immunoSEQ multiplex PCR, and TCRdb's table has in-frame clones only and misses some. The sample records roughly 42,000 clones, about two thirds being singletons. The sequenced sample was PBMCs, obtained at disease progression, from a patient treated with ibrutinib. Receptors were obtained from a human donor with chronic lymphocytic leukemia. Both conserved end residues are part of each CDR3. D genes are given only for firm matches. Size tells how often a clone was seen (once, few, many) or the class of an expanded clone, and some rows leave it out.

v_gene: TRBV11-3
abundance: -
j_gene: TRBJ2-1
d_gene: TRBD2
len: 15
CDR3aa: CASSAPGGADNEQFF
CDR3nt: TGTGCCAGCAGCGCCCCGGGGGGAGCCGACAATGAGCAGTTCTTC

v_gene: TRBV2
abundance: -
j_gene: TRBJ1-6
d_gene: -
len: 13
CDR3aa: CASGGEGRSPLHF
CDR3nt: TGTGCCAGCGGTGGTGAAGGGAGATCACCCCTCCACTTT

v_gene: TRBV9
abundance: -
j_gene: TRBJ2-1
d_gene: TRBD1
len: 15
CDR3aa: CASSGDRGAYNEQFF
CDR3nt: TGTGCCAGCAGCGGTGACAGGGGGGCCTACAATGAGCAGTTCTTC

v_gene: TRBV18
abundance: few
j_gene: TRBJ1-3
d_gene: -
len: 14
CDR3aa: CASSPPGAIHTIYF
CDR3nt: TGTGCCAGCTCACCACCCGGGGCCATCCACACCATATATTTT

v_gene: TRBV7-9
abundance: -
j_gene: TRBJ1-5
d_gene: TRBD1
len: 17
CDR3aa: CASSPPTGTGGDQPQHF
CDR3nt: TGTGCCAGCAGCCCCCCGACCGGGACAGGGGGCGATCAGCCCCAGCATTTT

v_gene: TRBV10-2
abundance: -
j_gene: TRBJ2-1
d_gene: TRBD2
len: 13
CDR3aa: CASSGTSVNEQFF
CDR3nt: TGCGCCAGCAGTGGGACTAGTGTCAATGAGCAGTTCTTC

v_gene: TRBV11-3
abundance: -
j_gene: TRBJ2-1
d_gene: TRBD1
len: 16
CDR3aa: CASSLGDRGPNNEQFF
CDR3nt: TGTGCCAGCAGCTTAGGGGACAGGGGCCCCAACAATGAGCAGTTCTTC

v_gene: TRBV5-6
abundance: -
j_gene: TRBJ2-7
d_gene: -
len: 15
CDR3aa: CASSTWRDPSYEQYF
CDR3nt: TGTGCCAGCAGCACCTGGCGGGACCCTTCCTACGAGCAGTACTTC

v_gene: TRBV7-4
abundance: -
j_gene: TRBJ2-1
d_gene: -
len: 18
CDR3aa: CASSLEGQTCYFYNEQFF
CDR3nt: TGTGCCAGCAGCTTGGAAGGGCAGACCTGTTATTTTTACAATGAGCAGTTCTTC

v_gene: TRBV7-9
abundance: -
j_gene: TRBJ1-1
d_gene: TRBD1
len: 17
CDR3aa: CASSLDRGMVVNTEAFF
CDR3nt: TGTGCCAGCAGCTTGGACAGGGGTATGGTGGTGAACACTGAAGCTTTCTTT

v_gene: TRBV14
abundance: few
j_gene: TRBJ1-4
d_gene: -
len: 16
CDR3aa: CASSMRAAPFGEKLFF
CDR3nt: TGTGCCAGCAGCATGAGGGCAGCCCCTTTCGGTGAAAAACTGTTTTTT

v_gene: TRBV28
abundance: -
j_gene: TRBJ1-2
d_gene: -
len: 14
CDR3aa: CASSLFRVGYGYTF
CDR3nt: TGTGCCAGCAGTTTATTCCGGGTGGGCTATGGCTACACCTTC

v_gene: TRBV10-1
abundance: -
j_gene: TRBJ2-7
d_gene: -
len: 15
CDR3aa: CASSEYGLGSYEQYF
CDR3nt: TGCGCCAGCAGTGAGTACGGACTGGGCTCCTACGAGCAGTACTTC

v_gene: TRBV15
abundance: -
j_gene: TRBJ1-4
d_gene: -
len: 12
CDR3aa: CATSPEGGGLFF
CDR3nt: TGTGCCACCAGTCCCGAGGGGGGGGGACTGTTTTTT

v_gene: TRBV4-1
abundance: -
j_gene: TRBJ1-4
d_gene: TRBD1
len: 16
CDR3aa: CASSQEGTGNNEKLFF
CDR3nt: TGCGCCAGCAGCCAGGAAGGGACAGGGAATAATGAAAAACTGTTTTTT

v_gene: TRBV11-1
abundance: -
j_gene: TRBJ2-3
d_gene: -
len: 14
CDR3aa: CASSRNVRSDTQYF
CDR3nt: TGTGCCAGCAGCCGAAACGTACGTTCAGATACGCAGTATTTT

v_gene: TRBV7-9
abundance: -
j_gene: TRBJ2-7
d_gene: TRBD1
len: 15
CDR3aa: CASSDQDRGLYEQYF
CDR3nt: TGTGCCAGCAGCGATCAGGACAGGGGTCTCTACGAGCAGTACTTC

v_gene: TRBV28
abundance: -
j_gene: TRBJ1-5
d_gene: -
len: 14
CDR3aa: CASSIQGPNQPQHF
CDR3nt: TGTGCCAGCAGCATACAGGGACCGAATCAGCCCCAGCATTTT

v_gene: TRBV27
abundance: -
j_gene: TRBJ2-3
d_gene: -
len: 15
CDR3aa: CASSQGGTHTDTQYF
CDR3nt: TGTGCCAGCAGCCAAGGGGGGACTCACACAGATACGCAGTATTTT

v_gene: TRBV25-1
abundance: -
j_gene: TRBJ1-1
d_gene: -
len: 12
CDR3aa: CASSVLNTEAFF
CDR3nt: TGTGCCAGCAGTGTATTAAACACTGAAGCTTTCTTT

v_gene: TRBV7-9
abundance: -
j_gene: TRBJ1-2
d_gene: -
len: 13
CDR3aa: CASSPTRVDGYTF
CDR3nt: TGTGCCAGCAGCCCAACAAGGGTGGATGGCTACACCTTC

v_gene: TRBV5-1
abundance: -
j_gene: TRBJ2-3
d_gene: TRBD2
len: 18
CDR3aa: CASSWKLAGGPVLDTQYF
CDR3nt: TGCGCCAGCAGCTGGAAACTAGCGGGAGGGCCAGTCTTAGATACGCAGTATTTT

v_gene: TRBV29-1
abundance: few
j_gene: TRBJ2-3
d_gene: -
len: 12
CDR3aa: CSVEEDRDTQYF
CDR3nt: TGCAGCGTTGAAGAAGACCGGGACACGCAGTATTTT

v_gene: TRBV7-9
abundance: -
j_gene: TRBJ1-3
d_gene: -
len: 19
CDR3aa: CASSFFRGDSGRSGNTIYF
CDR3nt: TGTGCCAGCAGCTTCTTTCGGGGCGACTCGGGCCGCTCTGGAAACACCATATATTTT

v_gene: TRBV10-3
abundance: -
j_gene: TRBJ1-4
d_gene: -
len: 13
CDR3aa: CAISEGINEKLFF
CDR3nt: TGTGCCATCAGTGAGGGTATTAATGAAAAACTGTTTTTT

v_gene: TRBV19
abundance: few
j_gene: TRBJ2-1
d_gene: -
len: 14
CDR3aa: CASSTPRHNNEQFF
CDR3nt: TGTGCCAGTAGTACCCCTAGGCATAACAATGAGCAGTTCTTC

v_gene: TRBV6-1
abundance: few
j_gene: TRBJ1-1
d_gene: -
len: 13
CDR3aa: CASSEGGGFEAFF
CDR3nt: TGTGCCAGCAGTGAGGGGGGCGGATTTGAAGCTTTCTTT

v_gene: TRBV9
abundance: -
j_gene: TRBJ2-5
d_gene: TRBD2
len: 14
CDR3aa: CASSVVAGEETQYF
CDR3nt: TGTGCCAGCAGCGTTGTAGCGGGAGAGGAGACCCAGTACTTC

v_gene: TRBV5-1
abundance: -
j_gene: TRBJ2-6
d_gene: -
len: 14
CDR3aa: CASSKGSGANVLTF
CDR3nt: TGCGCCAGCAGCAAGGGCTCTGGGGCCAACGTCCTGACTTTC

v_gene: TRBV5-4
abundance: -
j_gene: TRBJ1-1
d_gene: -
len: 14
CDR3aa: CASSLSNRNTEAFF
CDR3nt: TGTGCCAGCAGCTTGTCCAATAGGAACACTGAAGCTTTCTTT

v_gene: TRBV28
abundance: -
j_gene: TRBJ1-2
d_gene: -
len: 14
CDR3aa: CASSFPSRLVGYTF
CDR3nt: TGTGCCAGCAGTTTCCCCTCAAGGCTGGTGGGCTACACCTTC

v_gene: TRBV5-1
abundance: -
j_gene: TRBJ2-7
d_gene: TRBD1
len: 15
CDR3aa: CASSLGTGVAYEQYF
CDR3nt: TGCGCCAGCAGCTTGGGGACAGGGGTTGCCTACGAGCAGTACTTC

v_gene: TRBV7-9
abundance: -
j_gene: TRBJ1-1
d_gene: -
len: 14
CDR3aa: CASSLSAMNTEAFF
CDR3nt: TGTGCCAGCAGCTTATCCGCTATGAACACTGAAGCTTTCTTT

v_gene: TRBV2
abundance: -
j_gene: TRBJ2-2
d_gene: TRBD2
len: 13
CDR3aa: CATGLAGTIELFF
CDR3nt: TGTGCCACCGGCCTAGCGGGGACAATAGAGCTGTTTTTT

v_gene: TRBV11-3
abundance: medium-sized
j_gene: TRBJ1-5
d_gene: -
len: 13
CDR3aa: CASSQGENQPQHF
CDR3nt: TGTGCCAGCAGCCAGGGCGAGAATCAGCCCCAGCATTTT

v_gene: TRBV7-8
abundance: -
j_gene: TRBJ1-2
d_gene: TRBD1
len: 15
CDR3aa: CASSPGTDTNYGYTF
CDR3nt: TGTGCCAGCAGCCCGGGGACAGACACTAACTATGGCTACACCTTC

v_gene: TRBV7-9
abundance: few
j_gene: TRBJ1-1
d_gene: -
len: 14
CDR3aa: CASSLSGGNTEAFF
CDR3nt: TGTGCCAGCAGCTTATCCGGGGGGAACACTGAAGCTTTCTTT

v_gene: TRBV2
abundance: -
j_gene: TRBJ2-2
d_gene: TRBD2
len: 15
CDR3aa: CASSLAGVDTGELFF
CDR3nt: TGTGCCAGCTCCCTAGCGGGAGTCGACACCGGGGAGCTGTTTTTT

v_gene: TRBV6-1
abundance: -
j_gene: TRBJ2-5
d_gene: -
len: 14
CDR3aa: CASSEAGLGETQYF
CDR3nt: TGTGCCAGCAGTGAAGCGGGGCTTGGGGAGACCCAGTACTTC

v_gene: TRBV6-4
abundance: -
j_gene: TRBJ2-2
d_gene: TRBD1
len: 16
CDR3aa: CASSAGQGTRTGELFF
CDR3nt: TGTGCCAGCAGTGCCGGACAGGGGACACGTACAGGGGAGCTGTTTTTT

v_gene: TRBV28
abundance: -
j_gene: TRBJ2-3
d_gene: -
len: 16
CDR3aa: CASSEPGGTGTDTQYF
CDR3nt: TGTGCCAGCAGCGAGCCGGGCGGGACCGGCACAGATACGCAGTATTTT